These T cell receptor beta chains were read from a single sample in a study of blood T cell repertoires in COVID-19. Assay: immunoSEQ multiplex PCR; the TCRdb copy retains only in-frame clones and omits some. The sample consists of under 250,000 clones, about 76% of them appearing once. Sequencing input: PBMCs or T cells enriched from blood (not recorded which). These receptors originate from a woman in her forties or fifties with acute COVID-19. Each CDR3 is given with its conserved first and last residue. A D gene is named only where the DNA matches it firmly. The size of a clone is reported for some rows only, either as once, few or many, or as a class for expanded clones.

>TRBV2|TRBD2|few|TRBJ2-7
CASRGTSGIYEQYF
TGTGCCAGCAGAGGGACTAGCGGGATCTACGAGCAGTACTTC
>TRBV11-3|-|-|TRBJ2-1
CASSPPGDYNEQFF
TGTGCCAGCAGCCCCCCGGGGGATTACAATGAGCAGTTCTTC
>TRBV28|-|-|TRBJ2-3
CASSPRGRTDTQYF
TGTGCCAGCAGTCCCAGGGGACGCACAGATACGCAGTATTTT
>TRBV24-1|TRBD2|-|TRBJ2-1
CATSDVLAGTFGEQFF
TGTGCCACCAGTGATGTACTAGCGGGAACTTTTGGTGAGCAGTTCTTC
>TRBV5-1|-|-|TRBJ1-2
CASSGQPSYGYTF
TGCGCCAGCAGTGGGCAGCCCTCGTATGGCTACACCTTC
>TRBV29-1|-|-|TRBJ1-1
CSCLGGGNTEAFF
TGCAGCTGTTTGGGGGGTGGCAACACTGAAGCTTTCTTT
>TRBV3-1/TRBV3-2|-|-|TRBJ2-5
CASSLYRDQETQYF
TGTGCCAGCAGCCTATACAGGGACCAAGAGACCCAGTACTTC
>TRBV5-1|-|once|TRBJ1-4
CASSRDTGNEKLFF
TGCGCCAGCAGCCGGGACACCGGGAATGAAAAACTGTTTTTT
>TRBV27|-|-|TRBJ2-6
CASSFTHLPSGANVLTF
TGTGCCAGCAGTTTCACCCACCTACCCTCTGGGGCCAACGTCCTGACTTTC
>TRBV5-6|TRBD1|once|TRBJ1-1
CASSPSGQGARSTEAFF
TGTGCCAGCAGCCCCTCGGGACAGGGGGCGCGGTCCACTGAAGCTTTCTTT
>TRBV6-5|-|-|TRBJ1-1
CASKWEGGTEAFF
TGTGCCAGCAAGTGGGAGGGGGGTACTGAAGCTTTCTTT
>TRBV3-1/TRBV3-2|-|-|TRBJ2-5
CASSQNGGGETQYF
TGTGCCAGCAGCCAAAACGGAGGTGGGGAGACCCAGTACTTC
>TRBV4-3|-|once|TRBJ2-5
CASSLGLGVQETQYF
TGCGCCAGCAGCCTTGGGTTAGGGGTCCAAGAGACCCAGTACTTC
>TRBV6-5|TRBD1|-|TRBJ2-7
CASSYLGTGGKYEQYF
TGTGCCAGCAGTTACTTGGGGACAGGGGGAAAGTACGAGCAGTACTTC
>TRBV6-5|-|-|TRBJ2-7
CASSYEGGGEQYF
TGTGCCAGCAGTTATGAGGGAGGGGGCGAGCAGTACTTC
>TRBV2|-|-|TRBJ2-6
CASSGDIPNTISGANVLTF
TGTGCCAGCAGTGGGGACATCCCAAACACTATCTCTGGGGCCAACGTCCTGACTTTC
>TRBV4-3|-|-|TRBJ1-2
CASSRGGWDDGYTF
TGCGCCAGCAGCCGGGGGGGTTGGGATGATGGCTACACCTTC
>TRBV6-5|-|-|TRBJ1-1
CASRAGLPNTEAFF
TGTGCCAGCAGGGCGGGACTGCCGAACACTGAAGCTTTCTTT
>TRBV10-3|TRBD1|once|TRBJ2-7
CAISLTGNRGYEQYF
TGTGCCATCAGCTTGACAGGGAACCGGGGCTACGAGCAGTACTTC
>TRBV5-1|TRBD2|-|TRBJ2-3
CASSFDGAGITDTQYF
TGCGCCAGCAGCTTCGATGGAGCGGGGATCACAGATACGCAGTATTTT
>TRBV20-1|-|-|TRBJ1-6
CSASPQGAGNSPLHF
TGCAGTGCTAGTCCACAGGGCGCGGGCAATTCACCCCTCCACTTT
>TRBV15|TRBD1|-|TRBJ2-7
CATSRSGGQGLYEQYF
TGTGCCACCAGCAGATCGGGGGGACAGGGGCTTTACGAGCAGTACTTC
>TRBV6-4|-|few|TRBJ1-6
CASPQGGYNSPLHF
TGTGCCAGCCCCCAGGGCGGATATAATTCACCCCTCCACTTT
>TRBV28|TRBD1|few|TRBJ1-1
CASTLGQGRAFF
TGTGCCAGCACCCTGGGACAGGGGAGAGCTTTCTTT
>TRBV18|-|few|TRBJ1-1
CASSPSRSNTEAFF
TGTGCCAGCTCACCGAGCAGGTCCAACACTGAAGCTTTCTTT
>TRBV28|TRBD2|-|TRBJ2-5
CASSSPGTNVQETQYF
TGTGCCAGCAGTTCCCCCGGGACTAACGTACAAGAGACCCAGTACTTC
>TRBV6-5|TRBD2|-|TRBJ2-3
CASKQRGGTDTQYF
TGTGCCAGCAAGCAGCGGGGGGGCACAGATACGCAGTATTTT
>TRBV5-6|-|-|TRBJ2-5
CASSLQGLETQYF
TGTGCCAGCAGCTTACAGGGTCTAGAGACCCAGTACTTC
>TRBV5-1|-|few|TRBJ1-3
CASSPRQSSGNTIYF
TGCGCCAGCAGCCCCAGACAGAGCTCTGGAAACACCATATATTTT